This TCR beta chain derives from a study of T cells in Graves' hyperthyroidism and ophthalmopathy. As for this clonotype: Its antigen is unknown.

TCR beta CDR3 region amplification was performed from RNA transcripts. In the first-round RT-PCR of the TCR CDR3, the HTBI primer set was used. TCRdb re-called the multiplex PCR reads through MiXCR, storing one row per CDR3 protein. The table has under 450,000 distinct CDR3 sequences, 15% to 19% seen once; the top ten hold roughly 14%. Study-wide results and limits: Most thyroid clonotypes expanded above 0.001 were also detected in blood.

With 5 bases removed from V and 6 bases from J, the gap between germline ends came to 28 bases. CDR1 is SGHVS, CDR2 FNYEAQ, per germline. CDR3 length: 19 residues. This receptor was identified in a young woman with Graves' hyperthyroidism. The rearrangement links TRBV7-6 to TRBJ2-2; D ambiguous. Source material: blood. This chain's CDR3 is CASSLDARRTASKAGELFF. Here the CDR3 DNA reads TGTGCCAGCAGCCTAGATGCGCGGCGAACGGCCTCCAAGGCCGGGGAGCTGTTTTTT. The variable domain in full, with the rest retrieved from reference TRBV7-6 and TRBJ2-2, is GAGVSQSPRYKVTKRGQDVALRCDPISGHVSLYWYRQALGQGPEFLTYFNYEAQQDKSGLPNDRFSAERPEGSISTLTIQRTEQRDSAMYRCASSLDARRTASKAGELFFGEGSRLTVL.